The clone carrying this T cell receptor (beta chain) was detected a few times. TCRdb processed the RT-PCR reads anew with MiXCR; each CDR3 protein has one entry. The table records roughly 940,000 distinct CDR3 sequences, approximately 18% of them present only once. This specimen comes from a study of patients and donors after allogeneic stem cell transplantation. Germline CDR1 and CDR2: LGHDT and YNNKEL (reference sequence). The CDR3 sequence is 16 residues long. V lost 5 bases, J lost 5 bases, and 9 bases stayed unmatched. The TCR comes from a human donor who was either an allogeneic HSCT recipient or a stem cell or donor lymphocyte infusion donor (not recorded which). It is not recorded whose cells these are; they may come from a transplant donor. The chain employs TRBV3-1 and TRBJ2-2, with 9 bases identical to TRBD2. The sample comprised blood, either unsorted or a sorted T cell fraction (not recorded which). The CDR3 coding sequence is TGTGCCAGCAGCGCACCAACCAGCGGGAGGACCGGGGAGCTGTTTTTT. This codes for CASSAPTSGRTGELFF. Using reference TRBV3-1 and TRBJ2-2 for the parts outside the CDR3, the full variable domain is DTAVSQTPKYLVTQMGNDKSIKCEQNLGHDTMYWYKQDSKKFLKIMFSYNNKELIINETVPNRFSPKSPDKAHLNLHINSLELGDSAVYFCASSAPTSGRTGELFFGEGSRLTVL.